Reported below is one T cell receptor (beta chain). Time point reported: postoperative day 105 after intestinal transplantation (dayNNNN = postoperative day). This record comes from a study of graft-versus-host responses after intestinal transplantation. Overall study: Transplant recipients had multivisceral, liver-intestinal, or isolated intestinal grafts.

Here immunoSEQ multiplex PCR was the method, and the copy in TCRdb shows in-frame clones only, minus some. This table holds roughly 11,000 clones, roughly nine tenths found once. Material: PBMCs, obtained 105 days after intestinal transplantation. This sequence was found in a human patient who received an intestinal transplant, so some T cells may come from the graft donor.

Here the CDR3 DNA reads TGTGCCAGCAGTTTACCAGGACAGGGGTGCACAGATACGCAGTATTTT. Translated, it gives CASSLPGQGCTDTQYF. The chain joins TRBV27 to TRBJ2-3, with TRBD1 matching 9 bases. Trimming removed 2 bases from V and 1 base from J; junction bases left unmatched: 4. The CDR3 consists of 16 residues. Germline V gene sequence: CDR1 MNHEY, CDR2 SMNVEV (reference sequence).